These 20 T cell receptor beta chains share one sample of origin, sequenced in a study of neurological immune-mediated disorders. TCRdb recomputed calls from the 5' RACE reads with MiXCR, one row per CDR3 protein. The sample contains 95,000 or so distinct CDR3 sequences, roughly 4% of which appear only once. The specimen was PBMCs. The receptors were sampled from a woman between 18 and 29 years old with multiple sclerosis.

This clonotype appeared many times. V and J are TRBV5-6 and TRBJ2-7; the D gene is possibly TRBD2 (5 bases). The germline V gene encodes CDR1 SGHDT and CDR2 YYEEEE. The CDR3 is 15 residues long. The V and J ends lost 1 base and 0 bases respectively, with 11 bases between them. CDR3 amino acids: CASSLTGEFSYEQYF. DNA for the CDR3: TGTGCCAGCAGCTTGACCGGGGAATTCTCCTACGAGCAGTACTTC.

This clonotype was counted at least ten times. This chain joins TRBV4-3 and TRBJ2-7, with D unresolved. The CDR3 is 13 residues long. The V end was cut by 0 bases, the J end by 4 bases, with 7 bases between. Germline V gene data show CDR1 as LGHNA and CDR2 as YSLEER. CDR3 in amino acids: CASSQDQWYEQYF. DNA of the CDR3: TGCGCCAGCAGCCAAGATCAATGGTACGAGCAGTACTTC.

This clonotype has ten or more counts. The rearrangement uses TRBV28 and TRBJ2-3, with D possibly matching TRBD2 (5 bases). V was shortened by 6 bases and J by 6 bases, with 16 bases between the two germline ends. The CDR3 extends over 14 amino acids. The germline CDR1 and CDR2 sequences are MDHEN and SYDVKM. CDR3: CASRAEAASDTQYF. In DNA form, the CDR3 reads TGTGCCAGCAGGGCGGAGGCTGCTTCGGATACGCAGTATTTT.

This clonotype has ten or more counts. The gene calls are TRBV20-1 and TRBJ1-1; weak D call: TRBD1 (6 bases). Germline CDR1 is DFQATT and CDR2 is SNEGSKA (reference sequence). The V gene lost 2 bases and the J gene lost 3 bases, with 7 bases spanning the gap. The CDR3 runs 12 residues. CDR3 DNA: TGCAGTGCTAGAAAGGGGGACACTGAAGCTTTCTTT. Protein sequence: CSARKGDTEAFF.

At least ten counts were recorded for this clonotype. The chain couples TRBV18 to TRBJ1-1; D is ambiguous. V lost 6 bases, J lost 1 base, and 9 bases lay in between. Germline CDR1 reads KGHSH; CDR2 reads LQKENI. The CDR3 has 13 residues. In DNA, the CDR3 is TGTGCCAGCTCTCCCATACCGAACACTGAAGCTTTCTTT. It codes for CASSPIPNTEAFF.

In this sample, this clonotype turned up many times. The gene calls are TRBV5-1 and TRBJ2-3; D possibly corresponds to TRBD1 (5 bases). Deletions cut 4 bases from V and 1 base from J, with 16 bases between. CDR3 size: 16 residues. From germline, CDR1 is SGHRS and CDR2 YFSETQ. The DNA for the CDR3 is TGCGCCAGCAGCCTGATGACAGCCGCTGGCACAGATACGCAGTATTTT. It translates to CASSLMTAAGTDTQYF. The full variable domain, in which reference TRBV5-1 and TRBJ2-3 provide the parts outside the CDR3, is KAGVTQTPRYLIKTRGQQVTLSCSPISGHRSVSWYQQTPGQGLQFLFEYFSETQRNKGNFPGRFSGRQFSNSRSEMNVSTLELGDSALYLCASSLMTAAGTDTQYFGPGTRLTVL.

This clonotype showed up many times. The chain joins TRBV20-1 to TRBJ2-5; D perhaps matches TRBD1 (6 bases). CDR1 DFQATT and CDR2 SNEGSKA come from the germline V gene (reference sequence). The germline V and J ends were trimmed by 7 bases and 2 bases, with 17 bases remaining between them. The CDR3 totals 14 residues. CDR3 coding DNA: TGCAGTGTCACCCCTGGGGGCGCACAAGAGACCCAGTACTTC. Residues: CSVTPGGAQETQYF.

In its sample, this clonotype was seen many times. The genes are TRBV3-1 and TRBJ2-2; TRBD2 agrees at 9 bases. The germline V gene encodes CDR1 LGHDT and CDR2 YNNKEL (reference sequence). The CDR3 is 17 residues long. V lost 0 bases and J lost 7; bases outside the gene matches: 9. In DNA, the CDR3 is TGTGCCAGCAGCCAAGATCAGGCTAGCGGGATGGTCGGGGAGCTGTTTTTT. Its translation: CASSQDQASGMVGELFF. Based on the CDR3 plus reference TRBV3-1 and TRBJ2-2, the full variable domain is DTAVSQTPKYLVTQMGNDKSIKCEQNLGHDTMYWYKQDSKKFLKIMFSYNNKELIINETVPNRFSPKSPDKAHLNLHINSLELGDSAVYFCASSQDQASGMVGELFFGEGSRLTVL.

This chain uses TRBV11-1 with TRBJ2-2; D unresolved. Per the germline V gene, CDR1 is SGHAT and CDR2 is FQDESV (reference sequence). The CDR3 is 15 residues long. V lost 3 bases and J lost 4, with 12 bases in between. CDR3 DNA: TGTGCCAGCAGCTTTCTGATCTCGGGCACCGGGGAGCTGTTTTTT. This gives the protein CASSFLISGTGELFF.

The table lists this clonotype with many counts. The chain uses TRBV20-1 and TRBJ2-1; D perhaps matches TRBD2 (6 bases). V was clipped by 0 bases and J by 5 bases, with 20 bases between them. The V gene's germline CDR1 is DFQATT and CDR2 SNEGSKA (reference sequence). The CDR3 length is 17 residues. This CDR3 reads CSARDQTRASEDNEQFF. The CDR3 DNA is TGCAGTGCTAGAGATCAAACTAGGGCTAGCGAAGACAATGAGCAGTTCTTC.

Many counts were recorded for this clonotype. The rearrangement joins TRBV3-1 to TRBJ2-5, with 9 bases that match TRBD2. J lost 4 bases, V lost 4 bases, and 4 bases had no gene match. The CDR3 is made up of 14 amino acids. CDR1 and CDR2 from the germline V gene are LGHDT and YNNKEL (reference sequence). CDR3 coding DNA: TGTGCCAGCAGCCCACTGACTAGCGGAGAGACCCAGTACTTC. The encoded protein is CASSPLTSGETQYF.

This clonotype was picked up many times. CDR3 bases: TGCAGTGCATCCCAAGCGGCCTACAATGAGCAGTTCTTC. It is translated as CSASQAAYNEQFF. The chain joins TRBV20-1 to TRBJ2-1; tentatively, D is TRBD2 (5 bases). Trimming took off 6 bases at V and 2 bases at J, with 11 bases between the two ends. Germline V gene lookup returns CDR1 DFQATT and CDR2 SNEGSKA (reference sequence). The CDR3 contains 13 residues.

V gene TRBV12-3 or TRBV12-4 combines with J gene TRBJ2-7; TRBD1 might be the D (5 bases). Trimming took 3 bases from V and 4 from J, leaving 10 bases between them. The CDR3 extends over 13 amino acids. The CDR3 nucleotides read TGTGCCAGCAGTTTGTACAGGCTATACGAGCAGTACTTC. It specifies CASSLYRLYEQYF.

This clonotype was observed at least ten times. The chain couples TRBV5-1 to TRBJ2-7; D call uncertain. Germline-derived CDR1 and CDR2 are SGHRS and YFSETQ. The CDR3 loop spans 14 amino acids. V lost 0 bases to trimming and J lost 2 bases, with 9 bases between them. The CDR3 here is CASSLAGPPYEQYF. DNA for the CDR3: TGCGCCAGCAGCTTGGCCGGGCCCCCCTACGAGCAGTACTTC.

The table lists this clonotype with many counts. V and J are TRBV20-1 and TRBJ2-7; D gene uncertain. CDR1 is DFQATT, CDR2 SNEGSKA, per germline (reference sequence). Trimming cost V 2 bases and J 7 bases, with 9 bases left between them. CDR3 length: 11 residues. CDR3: CSARFQAEQYF. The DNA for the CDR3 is TGCAGTGCTAGATTCCAGGCAGAGCAGTACTTC.

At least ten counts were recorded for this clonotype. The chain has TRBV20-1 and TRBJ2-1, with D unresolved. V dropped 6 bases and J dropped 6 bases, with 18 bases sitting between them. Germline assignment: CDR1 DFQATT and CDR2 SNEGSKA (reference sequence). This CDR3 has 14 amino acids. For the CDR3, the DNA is TGCAGTGCCCCGCTCGGCTCTTGGAGCAATGAGCAGTTCTTC. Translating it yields CSAPLGSWSNEQFF.

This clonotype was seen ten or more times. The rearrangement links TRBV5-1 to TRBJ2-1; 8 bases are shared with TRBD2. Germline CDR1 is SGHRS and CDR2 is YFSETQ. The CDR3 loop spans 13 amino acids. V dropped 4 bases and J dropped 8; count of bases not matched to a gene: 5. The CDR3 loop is CASSPGGGHEQFF. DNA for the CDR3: TGCGCCAGCAGCCCCGGGGGGGGCCATGAGCAGTTCTTC.

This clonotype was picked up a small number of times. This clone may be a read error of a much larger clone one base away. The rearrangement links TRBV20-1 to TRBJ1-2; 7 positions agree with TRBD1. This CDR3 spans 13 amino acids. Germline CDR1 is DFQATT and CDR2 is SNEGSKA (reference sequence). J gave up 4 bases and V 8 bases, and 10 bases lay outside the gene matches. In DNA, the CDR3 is TGCAGTTCTGAGAGGGACAGAGGCTATGGCTACACCTTC. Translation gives CSSERDRGYGYTF.

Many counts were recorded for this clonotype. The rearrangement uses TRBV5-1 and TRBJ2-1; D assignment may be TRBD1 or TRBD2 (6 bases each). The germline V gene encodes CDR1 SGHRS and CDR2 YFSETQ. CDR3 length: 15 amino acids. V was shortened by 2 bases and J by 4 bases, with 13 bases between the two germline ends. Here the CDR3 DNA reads TGCGCCAGCAGCTTTGGTAGGGGGAGGTACAATGAGCAGTTCTTC. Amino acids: CASSFGRGRYNEQFF.

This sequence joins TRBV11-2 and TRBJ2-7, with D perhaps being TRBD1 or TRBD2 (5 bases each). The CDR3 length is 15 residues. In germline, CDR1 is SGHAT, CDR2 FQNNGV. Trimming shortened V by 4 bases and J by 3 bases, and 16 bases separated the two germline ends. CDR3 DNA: TGTGCCAGCAGCTCCCCCCGGGGACCTAACTACGAGCAGTACTTC. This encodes CASSSPRGPNYEQYF.